The clone carrying this TCR beta chain has more than one count but fewer than ten. From the reads, TCRdb called clonotypes with MiXCR, one entry per CDR3 protein. The table lists some 180,000 distinct CDR3 sequences, approximately 20% of them singletons. The CDR3 loop spans 15 amino acids. The ends were cut back, 4 bases at V and 6 bases at J, with 15 bases in the middle. The germline CDR1 and CDR2 sequences are SNHLY and FYNNEI. This record comes from a study of T cell repertoires in cytomegalovirus infection. The chain uses TRBV2 and TRBJ2-2; D may match TRBD1 or TRBD2 (5 bases each). Sequences were obtained from PBMCs. This clonotype was sampled from a human donor in good health (CMV status not recorded). Some clones in this sample may be carry-over from other donors' samples. In DNA form, the CDR3 reads TGTGCCAGCAGTGTTCGGGACCTTTTCTCCGGGGAGCTGTTTTTT. Protein product: CASSVRDLFSGELFF.